The subject of this entry is one T cell receptor beta chain. Antigen unknown. The CDR3 spans 15 residues. Germline loops: CDR1 SGHRS, CDR2 YFSETQ. The V gene end was trimmed by 4 bases and the J gene end by 6 bases; junction bases not matched to a gene: 9. The record originates from a study of OX40 agonist ivuxolimab in advanced cancers. Study information: The drug used for patients, ivuxolimab, was an agonistic anti-OX40 (CD134) antibody. Three patients got partial responses; one had hepatocellular carcinoma and two had cutaneous melanoma. Study observations and caveats: At doses 0.1 to 3.0 mg/kg, CD4+ and CD8+ clones expanded. Antigen specificity remained undetermined for the expanded peripheral T cells.

Libraries were prepared by immunoSEQ multiplex PCR; TCRdb keeps only in-frame clonotypes and omits some of them. Found here are approximately 68,000 clones, more than 85% of them singletons; the top ten hold roughly 1%. This clonotype was obtained from an adult with an advanced solid tumor such as melanoma, head and neck, liver or kidney cancer. The source material was CD4+ or CD8+ T cells sorted from blood, sampled in a trial of the OX40 agonist ivuxolimab. This chain uses TRBV5-1 with TRBJ2-1, with TRBD1 matching 8 bases. The chain's CDR3 is CASSLTPGGPNEQFF. For the CDR3, the DNA is TGCGCCAGCAGCCTAACCCCAGGGGGCCCCAATGAGCAGTTCTTC.